These 20 T cell receptor beta chains originate from one sample sequenced in a study of T cell repertoires in cytomegalovirus infection. One entry per CDR3 protein results from TCRdb running MiXCR on the reads. The sample lists some 220,000 distinct CDR3 sequences; approximately 6.7% were seen once. Specimen: PBMCs. The origin of the receptors is a human donor in good health (CMV status not recorded). Some clones in this sample may be carry-over from other donors' samples.

This clonotype was counted ten times or more. This chain uses TRBV6-4 with TRBJ1-1, with unresolved D. V was shortened by 6 bases and J by 9 bases, with 8 bases between the two germline ends. Germline V CDR1 and CDR2: MRHNA, SNTAGT. This CDR3 region has 10 residues. In DNA, the CDR3 is TGTGCCAGCAGATCACAAAAAGCTTTCTTT. This translates into CASRSQKAFF.

This clonotype was recorded at least ten times. The J gene is TRBJ1-6, the V gene TRBV25-1; D is undetermined. Germline V CDR1 and CDR2: MGHDK, SYGVNS. V was shortened by 3 bases and J by 6 bases, with 12 bases between the two germline ends. The CDR3 has 15 residues. CDR3 in amino acids: CASSDNRAVNSPLHF. In DNA, the CDR3 is TGTGCCAGCAGTGACAATAGGGCGGTTAATTCACCCCTCCACTTT.

This clonotype has ten or more counts. The gene calls are TRBV20-1 and TRBJ1-2, with 8 bases fitting TRBD1. This CDR3 is 13 amino acids long. The V gene's germline CDR1 is DFQATT and CDR2 SNEGSKA (reference sequence). V dropped 5 bases and J dropped 6; count of bases not matched to a gene: 8. CDR3 sequence reads: CSAFRQGRDGYTF. CDR3 sequence (DNA): TGCAGTGCTTTCCGACAGGGGAGAGATGGCTACACCTTC.

This clonotype was recorded at least ten times. This CDR3 reads CASSFLAGDTEAFF. CDR3 DNA: TGTGCCAGCAGCTTCCTTGCAGGGGACACTGAAGCTTTCTTT. The chain carries TRBV7-9 and TRBJ1-1, with a tentative D call TRBD1 (6 bases). The CDR3 extends over 14 amino acids. V was shortened by 3 bases and J by 3 bases, with 11 bases between the two germline ends. Germline CDR1 is SEHNR and CDR2 is FQNEAQ (reference sequence).

This clonotype showed up many times. The rearrangement uses TRBV4-1 and TRBJ2-1; 11 bases map to TRBD1. CDR3 length equals 16 residues. CDR1 is MGHRA, CDR2 YSYEKL, per germline. The V segment lost 2 bases and the J segment 8 bases; nucleotides outside the gene matches: 8. CDR3 amino acids: CASSQFGQGAADEQFF. As DNA, the CDR3 is TGCGCCAGCAGCCAATTCGGACAGGGGGCTGCCGATGAGCAGTTCTTC.

This clonotype was seen at least ten times. The chain has TRBV20-1 and TRBJ2-1, with 14 bases fitting TRBD2. J gave up 7 bases and V 6 bases, and 2 bases lay outside the gene matches. This CDR3 is built from 13 residues. CDR1 is DFQATT and CDR2 is SNEGSKA in the germline V gene (reference sequence). The CDR3 here is CSAGTSGGNEQFF. In DNA, the CDR3 is TGCAGTGCCGGGACTAGCGGGGGAAATGAGCAGTTCTTC.

This clonotype has a count of ten or more. V and J are TRBV20-1 and TRBJ1-5, with TRBD1 as a possible D gene (6 bases). Between the trimmed V and J ends, which lost 1 base and 1 base, there was a span of 26 bases. The CDR3 covers 20 residues. In germline, CDR1 is DFQATT, CDR2 SNEGSKA (reference sequence). CDR3: CSARVVRGPANMGSNQPQHF. CDR3 coding DNA: TGCAGTGCTAGAGTGGTCAGGGGTCCCGCCAACATGGGGAGCAATCAGCCCCAGCATTTT.

This clonotype was observed at least ten times. The junction shows a germline mismatch at one end, possibly a read error. The chain carries TRBV7-2 and TRBJ2-3; TRBD1 or TRBD2 may be the D gene (5 bases each). Looked up from germline, CDR1 is SGHTA and CDR2 is FQGNSA. The CDR3 runs 14 residues. In DNA, the CDR3 is TGTGCTGTCGAGGGGCAGGGAAATCCAGACACGCAGTATTTT. Amino acid sequence: CAVEGQGNPDTQYF.

This clonotype was seen repeatedly, ten times or more. The chain employs TRBV12-3 or TRBV12-4 and TRBJ2-7; weak D call: TRBD1 (6 bases). Between the trimmed V and J ends, which lost 7 bases and 3 bases, there was a span of 13 bases. This CDR3 is built from 13 residues. The CDR3: CASNRDNSYEQYF. In nucleotides, the CDR3 is TGTGCCAGCAACCGGGACAATAGCTACGAGCAGTACTTC.

At least ten counts were recorded for this clonotype. The chain has TRBV14 and TRBJ2-3, with D unclear. The germline CDR1 and CDR2 sequences are SGHDN and FVKESK. The V end lost 1 base, the J end lost 2 bases, and 10 bases lay between the germline ends. The CDR3 has 15 amino acids. The CDR3, as DNA: TGTGCCAGCAGCCAAGCTGGACGGTCCACAGATACGCAGTATTTT. This translates into CASSQAGRSTDTQYF.

This clonotype was seen repeatedly, ten times or more. The CDR3 loop is CASSRTGGGGAFF. The DNA of the CDR3 is TGTGCCAGCAGCAGGACAGGGGGCGGGGGAGCTTTCTTT. The V and J genes are TRBV6-1 and TRBJ1-1; 11 bases fit TRBD1. The CDR3 covers 13 residues. Per germline, CDR1 MNHNS and CDR2 SASEGT. Losses at the gene ends were 6 bases for V and 10 bases for J; bases not matched to a gene: 7.

V is TRBV10-2 and J is TRBJ1-1, with 8 positions matching TRBD1. The CDR3 is 13 residues long. V lost 4 bases and J lost 3; bases outside the gene matches: 1. Per the germline V gene, CDR1 is WSHSY and CDR2 is SAAADI. CDR3 amino acids: CASSVQGDTEAFF. The CDR3 DNA reads TGCGCCAGCAGTGTACAGGGGGACACTGAAGCTTTCTTT.

This clonotype was seen at least ten times. CDR3 protein: CASSFQGGGPLGYEQYF. CDR3 sequence (DNA): TGTGCCAGCAGCTTCCAGGGGGGTGGGCCGTTGGGCTACGAGCAGTACTTC. The chain couples TRBV7-2 to TRBJ2-7, with D possibly being TRBD1 (7 bases). V dropped 3 bases and J dropped 3 bases, with 21 bases sitting between them. The CDR3 loop spans 17 amino acids. The germline V gene encodes CDR1 SGHTA and CDR2 FQGNSA. The entire variable domain, with the rest obtained from reference TRBV7-2 and TRBJ2-7, is as follows: GAGVSQSPSNKVTEKGKDVELRCDPISGHTALYWYRQSLGQGLEFLIYFQGNSAPDKSGLPSDRFSAERTGGSVSTLTIQRTQQEDSAVYLCASSFQGGGPLGYEQYFGPGTRLTVT.

In its sample, this clonotype was seen many times. V usage is TRBV29-1 and J usage is TRBJ2-1; 11 nucleotides align to TRBD1. Trimming took 5 bases from V and 8 from J; bases not matched to a gene: 8. This CDR3 comprises 14 residues. CDR1 and CDR2 from the germline V gene are SQVTM and ANQGSEA. The DNA of the CDR3 is TGCAGCGTTTGGGGGACAGGGGGTCGGGATGAGCAGTTCTTC. Translated, it gives CSVWGTGGRDEQFF.

This clonotype came up many times. The chain links TRBV5-1 to TRBJ1-2; maybe TRBD1 (6 bases). CDR1 is SGHRS and CDR2 is YFSETQ in the germline V gene. Trimming took 4 bases from V and 2 from J, leaving 18 bases between them. This CDR3 spans 16 amino acids. CDR3 coding DNA: TGCGCCAGCAGCGGCGGGACACCCATCAAGAACTATGGCTACACCTTC. Protein sequence: CASSGGTPIKNYGYTF.

V usage is TRBV7-2 and J usage is TRBJ2-3, with D perhaps TRBD2 (6 bases). The CDR3 is 14 amino acids. V was pared by 2 bases and J by 4 bases, with 10 bases between. Per the germline V gene, CDR1 is SGHTA and CDR2 is FQGNSA. CDR3 DNA sequence: TGTGCCAGCAGCTTAACCGGGAGCCCAGATACGCAGTATTTT. Amino acids: CASSLTGSPDTQYF.

V is TRBV19 and J is TRBJ2-1, with 10 bases matching TRBD1. This CDR3 is 16 amino acids long. Looked up from germline, CDR1 is LNHDA and CDR2 is SQIVND (reference sequence). The V gene end was trimmed by 4 bases and the J gene end by 6 bases; junction bases not matched to a gene: 9. DNA of the CDR3: TGTGCCAGTAGTAGGGACAGGGGAGAGGAGCGCAATGAGCAGTTCTTC. Translating gives CASSRDRGEERNEQFF.

This clonotype has a handful of counts. J is TRBJ1-1 and V is TRBV29-1, with D tentatively TRBD1 (5 bases). The CDR3 covers 17 residues. Germline V gene lookup returns CDR1 SQVTM and CDR2 ANQGSEA. V lost 2 bases to trimming and J lost 3 bases, with 22 bases between them. CDR3 sequence: CSVESTGTLTWDTEAFF. The CDR3 nucleotides are TGCAGCGTTGAATCTACGGGGACCCTAACCTGGGACACTGAAGCTTTCTTT.

This clonotype has ten or more counts. The chain has TRBV6-6 and TRBJ1-4, with TRBD1 as a possible D gene (5 bases). V lost 0 bases to trimming and J lost 7 bases, with 9 bases between them. CDR1 MNHNY and CDR2 SVGAGI come from the germline V gene (reference sequence). This CDR3 contains 14 residues. The CDR3 protein is CASSYSGVAEKLFF. The CDR3 DNA is TGTGCCAGCAGTTACTCAGGGGTTGCTGAAAAACTGTTTTTT.

This clonotype came up many times. The J gene is TRBJ1-2, the V gene TRBV7-9; D may be TRBD1 (5 bases). V was clipped by 5 bases and J by 7 bases, with 17 bases between them. This CDR3 region has 14 residues. Per the germline V gene, CDR1 is SEHNR and CDR2 is FQNEAQ (reference sequence). CDR3 DNA sequence: TGTGCCAGCAGCGGCCCGGGGGTAGCGGGTGGCTACACCTTC. It yields the protein CASSGPGVAGGYTF. Full variable domain (missing parts from reference TRBV7-9 and TRBJ1-2): DTGVSQNPRHKITKRGQNVTFRCDPISEHNRLYWYRQTLGQGPEFLTYFQNEAQLEKSRLLSDRFSAERPKGSFSTLEIQRTEQGDSAMYLCASSGPGVAGGYTFGSGTRLTVV.